This TCR beta chain was sequenced during a study of monozygotic twins with inflammatory bowel disease. TCRdb reprocessed the 5' RACE reads, with one entry per CDR3 protein and no DNA. In total, the table holds a few hundred thousand distinct CDR3 sequences. Germline V gene data show CDR1 as SGHTA and CDR2 as FQGNSA. The CDR3 spans 19 residues. This receptor was identified in a human donor with ulcerative colitis or Crohn's disease, or a healthy co-twin of an affected twin (not recorded which). Sequencing was done on a sample of blood. V usage is TRBV7-2 and J usage is TRBJ2-7; TCRdb lists TRBD1, though no DNA is available to test this call. The CDR3 sequence: CASSLAGTGGFSRNYEQYF.